Each of the 23 T cell receptor beta chains below was sequenced from the same sample in a study of blood T cell repertoires in COVID-19. Sequenced by immunoSEQ multiplex PCR; TCRdb stores in-frame clones only, minus some. The sample has more than 200,000 clones; around four fifths are singletons. Input material: peripheral blood. These receptors were taken from a woman older than 75 with COVID-19, enrolled during active disease.

The gene calls are TRBV19 and TRBJ2-1; TRBD1 agrees at 8 bases. CDR1 is LNHDA, CDR2 SQIVND, per germline (reference sequence). The ends lost 10 bases at V and 4 bases at J; junction bases unmatched: 12. This CDR3 comprises 15 residues. CDR3 sequence (DNA): TGTGCCACGACTACGACAGGGGCGTCGTACAATGAGCAGTTCTTC. Encoded protein: CATTTTGASYNEQFF.

This chain links TRBV7-9 with TRBJ1-1, with D hard to call. The CDR3 contains 14 residues. Germline CDR1 reads SEHNR; CDR2 reads FQNEAQ (reference sequence). Trimming took off 5 bases at V and 1 base at J, with 11 bases between the two ends. Here the CDR3 reads CASSRSEKNTEAFF. Written as DNA, the CDR3 is TGTGCCAGCAGCCGCTCGGAGAAGAACACTGAAGCTTTCTTT.

This chain joins TRBV11-3 and TRBJ2-7; TRBD1 aligns across 8 bases. The CDR3 sequence is 18 residues long. Germline CDR1 is SGHNT and CDR2 is YENEEA. After removal of 6 bases from V and 4 bases from J, the junction contained 20 bases not matched to a gene. CDR3 sequence reads: CASSSTQQGAVFQYEQYF. The CDR3 region has the DNA TGTGCCAGCAGTTCAACCCAGCAGGGGGCGGTATTTCAATACGAGCAGTACTTC.

The V call is TRBV10-3, the J call TRBJ2-2, with unresolved D. V was clipped by 4 bases and J by 3 bases, with 9 bases between them. CDR3 length: 14 amino acids. Germline V CDR1 and CDR2: ENHRY, SYGVKD. The DNA of the CDR3 is TGTGCCATCAGTGCAGGTTCCGACACCGGGGAGCTGTTTTTT. Protein product: CAISAGSDTGELFF.

The J gene is TRBJ2-2, the V gene TRBV1; the D call TRBD2 from the table was never checked on the DNA. TRBV1 is reported as a pseudogene. The CDR3 covers 17 residues. The CDR3 is CTSSPEITSSNTGELFF. The CDR3 coding sequence is TGCACCAGCAGCCCAGAGATCACGTCGAGCAACACCGGGGAGCTGTTTTTT.

The CDR3 nucleotides are TGCGCCAGCAGTACAAGGGGGCTGGGCTCTGAAGCTTTCTTT. Its protein product is CASSTRGLGSEAFF. The chain has TRBV5-1 and TRBJ1-1; 7 bases are shared with TRBD1. The CDR3 covers 14 residues. The V gene's germline CDR1 is SGHRS and CDR2 YFSETQ. The J segment lost 6 bases and the V segment lost 5 bases, leaving 10 bases of the junction unmatched.

CDR3 loop: CASTNRGNQPQHF. The CDR3 region has the DNA TGTGCCAGCACCAATAGGGGAAATCAGCCCCAGCATTTT. The chain recombines TRBV28 with TRBJ1-5, with a tentative D call TRBD1 (5 bases). CDR1 and CDR2 from the germline V gene are MDHEN and SYDVKM. With 7 bases removed from V and 4 bases from J, the gap between germline ends came to 11 bases. The CDR3 is 13 residues long. Variable domain in full (rest from reference TRBV28 and TRBJ1-5): DVKVTQSSRYLVKRTGEKVFLECVQDMDHENMFWYRQDPGLGLRLIYFSYDVKMKEKGDIPEGYSVSREKKERFSLILESASTNQTSMYLCASTNRGNQPQHFGDGTRLSIL.

This chain connects TRBV30 to TRBJ2-7; perhaps TRBD2 as D (6 bases). This CDR3 has 12 amino acids. The V gene's germline CDR1 is GTSNPN and CDR2 SVGIG (reference sequence). Trimming removed 5 bases at V and 7 bases at J, with 15 bases between. CDR3: CAWGPSGREQYF. CDR3 sequence (DNA): TGTGCCTGGGGGCCTTCAGGGAGGGAGCAGTACTTC. The full variable domain, rest sourced from reference TRBV30 and TRBJ2-7, is SQTIHQWPATLVQPVGSPLSLECTVEGTSNPNLYWYRQAAGRGLQLLFYSVGIGQISSEVPQNLSASRPQDRQFILSSKKLLLSDSGFYLCAWGPSGREQYFGPGTRLTVT.

The CDR3 reads CASSSLGGFRAPLHF. DNA for the CDR3: TGTGCCAGCAGCTCCCTGGGGGGATTTCGGGCACCCCTCCACTTT. The J gene is TRBJ1-6, the V gene TRBV7-3; possible D gene TRBD1, 5 bases. CDR3 length: 15 residues. Germline CDR1 is SGHTA and CDR2 is FQGTGA. Trimming left V 4 bases short and J 11 bases short, with 18 bases between.

The CDR3 loop is CASTLAPNSPLHF. CDR3 bases: TGTGCCAGTACGCTGGCTCCAAATTCACCCCTCCACTTT. The rearrangement links TRBV11-2 to TRBJ1-6; D not certain. V was clipped by 9 bases and J by 7 bases, with 13 bases between them. The CDR3 is 13 amino acids. The germline CDR1 and CDR2 sequences are SGHAT and FQNNGV.

The chain carries TRBV28 and TRBJ2-2; 7 nucleotides line up with TRBD2. Germline trimming cut 4 bases from V and 5 bases from J; bases unmatched to any gene: 10. This CDR3 has 16 residues. CDR1 and CDR2 from the germline V gene are MDHEN and SYDVKM. CDR3 sequence (DNA): TGTGCCAGCAGTTACCACCGGCTAGCGGAAACCGGGGAGCTGTTTTTT. Protein product: CASSYHRLAETGELFF.

J is TRBJ2-7 and V is TRBV6-6, with 7 bases aligning to TRBD1. The CDR3 runs to 14 residues. Germline values: CDR1 MNHNY, CDR2 SVGAGI (reference sequence). V was clipped by 10 bases and J by 4 bases; unmatched bases: 13. The CDR3 reads CATGTEGFGYEQYV. The CDR3 DNA is TGTGCCACCGGGACAGAGGGTTTCGGGTACGAGCAGTACGTC.

The chain couples TRBV3-1 (or the pseudogene TRBV3-2) to TRBJ1-2; 8 nucleotides align to TRBD1. The CDR3 totals 13 residues. Germline-derived CDR1 and CDR2 are LGHDT and YNNKEL (reference sequence). Trimming at V came to 2 bases and at J to 11 bases, leaving 7 bases not matched to a gene. CDR3 residues: CASSQTSDREYTF. The CDR3 nucleotides are TGTGCCAGCAGCCAAACCTCGGACAGGGAGTACACCTTC.

This clone has just one count. The gene calls are TRBV4-2 and TRBJ2-1; D perhaps matches TRBD1 (6 bases). With 0 bases removed from V and 15 bases from J, the gap between germline ends came to 15 bases. The germline V gene encodes CDR1 LGHNA and CDR2 YNFKEQ. The CDR3 is 13 residues long. This CDR3 is CASSQEAAGVTFF. The CDR3 DNA reads as TGTGCCAGCAGCCAAGAAGCCGCAGGGGTAACGTTCTTC.

V is TRBV7-8 and J is TRBJ1-6; 11 nucleotides align to TRBD1. CDR1 is SGHVS, CDR2 FQNEAQ, per germline. V trimming: 6 bases; J trimming: 8 bases; junction bases outside the gene matches: 3. The CDR3 length is 14 residues. CDR3 amino acids: CASRGQGGYSPLHF. As DNA, the CDR3 is TGTGCCAGCAGGGGACAGGGGGGATATTCACCCCTCCACTTT.

The chain joins TRBV3-1 (or the pseudogene TRBV3-2) to TRBJ2-7; D remains ambiguous. This CDR3 is built from 14 residues. Germline V gene lookup returns CDR1 LGHDT and CDR2 YNNKEL (reference sequence). V was clipped by 0 bases and J by 0 bases, with 6 bases between them. The CDR3 region has the DNA TGTGCCAGCAGCCAAGAACGGAGCTCCTACGAGCAGTACGTC. Translated: CASSQERSSYEQYV.

This clone was detected a few times. This chain connects TRBV9 to TRBJ2-1, with TRBD2 matching over 9 bases. The CDR3 covers 15 residues. With V trimmed by 0 bases and J by 3 bases, 1 base remained unmatched. The germline V gene has CDR1 SGDLS and CDR2 YYNGEE. CDR3: CASSVAAGGYNEQFF. CDR3 DNA: TGTGCCAGCAGCGTAGCAGCGGGGGGCTACAATGAGCAGTTCTTC.

This rearrangement joins TRBV7-2 to TRBJ2-1, with TRBD2 identical over 8 bases. Germline CDR1 is SGHTA and CDR2 is FQGNSA. The CDR3 runs 15 residues. V shed 5 bases and J 0 bases; nucleotides not matched to a gene: 3. The CDR3 sequence is CASSKSGGSYNEQFF. CDR3 coding DNA: TGTGCCAGCAGCAAAAGCGGGGGCTCCTACAATGAGCAGTTCTTC.

The genes are TRBV28 and TRBJ1-5, with 9 bases that match TRBD1. The ends lost 3 bases at V and 2 bases at J; junction bases unmatched: 2. CDR1 and CDR2 (germline): MDHEN, SYDVKM. CDR3 length: 15 amino acids. In DNA form, the CDR3 reads TGTGCCAGCAGTTTCACAGGGGGCGGCAATCAGCCCCAGCATTTT. It yields the protein CASSFTGGGNQPQHF. Combining the CDR3 with reference TRBV28 and TRBJ1-5 gives the whole variable domain DVKVTQSSRYLVKRTGEKVFLECVQDMDHENMFWYRQDPGLGLRLIYFSYDVKMKEKGDIPEGYSVSREKKERFSLILESASTNQTSMYLCASSFTGGGNQPQHFGDGTRLSIL.

This chain uses TRBV5-1 with TRBJ1-3; D is possibly TRBD1 (5 bases). CDR3 length equals 14 residues. Germline CDR1 is SGHRS and CDR2 is YFSETQ. V was trimmed by 2 bases and J by 0 bases, leaving 6 bases between them. CDR3 protein: CASSLGDSGNTIYF. The CDR3 DNA follows: TGCGCCAGCAGCTTAGGGGACTCTGGAAACACCATATATTTT.

The chain is built from TRBV7-2 and TRBJ2-3; 9 positions match TRBD2. This CDR3 has 16 residues. The germline V gene has CDR1 SGHTA and CDR2 FQGNSA. Trimming removed 5 bases from V and 4 bases from J; junction bases left unmatched: 10. The CDR3 coding sequence is TGTGCCAGCAGCCCGGCCAGGCGGGGGGGCCCAGATACGCAGTATTTT. Encoded protein: CASSPARRGGPDTQYF.

This clone has only a few counts. The chain combines TRBV3-1 (or the pseudogene TRBV3-2) with TRBJ2-1, with D possibly being TRBD1 (6 bases). The germline gives CDR1 LGHDT, CDR2 YNNKEL (reference sequence). The germline V and J ends were trimmed by 5 bases and 13 bases, with 18 bases remaining between them. The length of the CDR3 is 13 residues. The CDR3 region is CASSEGLTGNQFF. The CDR3 nucleotides read TGTGCCAGCAGCGAGGGTCTTACAGGGAATCAGTTCTTC.

The V gene is TRBV27, the J gene TRBJ1-1, with D maybe TRBD1 (5 bases). This CDR3 has 13 amino acids. V lost 3 bases and J 7 bases, leaving 12 bases between the germline ends. Germline CDR1 reads MNHEY; CDR2 reads SMNVEV (reference sequence). In DNA form, the CDR3 reads TGTGCCAGCAGTTTCGGCAGGGCAGTTGAAGCTTTCTTT. Residues: CASSFGRAVEAFF.